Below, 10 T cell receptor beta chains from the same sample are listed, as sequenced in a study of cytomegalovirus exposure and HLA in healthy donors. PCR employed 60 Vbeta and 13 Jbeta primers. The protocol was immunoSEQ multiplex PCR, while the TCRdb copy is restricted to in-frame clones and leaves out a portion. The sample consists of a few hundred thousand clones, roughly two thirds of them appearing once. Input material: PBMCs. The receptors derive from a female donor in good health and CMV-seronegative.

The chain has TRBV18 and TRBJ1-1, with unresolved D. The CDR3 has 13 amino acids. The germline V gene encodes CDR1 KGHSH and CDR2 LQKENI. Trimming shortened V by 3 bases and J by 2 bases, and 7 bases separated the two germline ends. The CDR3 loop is CASSPPINTEAFF. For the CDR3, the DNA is TGTGCCAGCTCACCTCCTATCAACACTGAAGCTTTCTTT.

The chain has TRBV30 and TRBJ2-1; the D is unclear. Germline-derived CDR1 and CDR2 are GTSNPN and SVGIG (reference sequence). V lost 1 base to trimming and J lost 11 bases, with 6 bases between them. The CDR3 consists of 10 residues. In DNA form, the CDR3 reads TGTGCCTGGAGTGAGAGGAAGCAGTTCTTC. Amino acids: CAWSERKQFF.

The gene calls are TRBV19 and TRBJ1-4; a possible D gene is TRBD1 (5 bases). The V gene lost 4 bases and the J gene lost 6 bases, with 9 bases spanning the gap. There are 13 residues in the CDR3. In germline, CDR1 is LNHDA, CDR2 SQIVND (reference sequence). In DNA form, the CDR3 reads TGTGCCAGTAGTACAGACAGTTATGAAAAACTGTTTTTT. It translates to CASSTDSYEKLFF.

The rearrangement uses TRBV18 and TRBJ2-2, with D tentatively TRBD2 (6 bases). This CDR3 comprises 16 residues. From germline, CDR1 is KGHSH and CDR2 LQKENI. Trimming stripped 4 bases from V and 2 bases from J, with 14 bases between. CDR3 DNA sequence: TGTGCCAGCTCACTAAATAGCGGCCTTAACACCGGGGAGCTGTTTTTT. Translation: CASSLNSGLNTGELFF.

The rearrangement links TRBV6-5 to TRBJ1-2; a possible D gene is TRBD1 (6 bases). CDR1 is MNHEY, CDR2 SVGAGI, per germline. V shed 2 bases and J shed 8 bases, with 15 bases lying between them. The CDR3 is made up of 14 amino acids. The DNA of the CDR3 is TGTGCCAGCAGTTACCAAGGGGACATGGGCGGCTACACCTTC. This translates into CASSYQGDMGGYTF.

CDR3 loop: CASNGGQGVGQPQHF. CDR3 in DNA: TGTGCCAGCAACGGGGGACAGGGGGTCGGCCAGCCCCAGCATTTT. The rearrangement joins TRBV2 to TRBJ1-5, with TRBD1 identical over 11 bases. Looked up from germline, CDR1 is SNHLY and CDR2 is FYNNEI. CDR3 length equals 15 residues. V shed 7 bases, J shed 7 bases, and the junction held 9 bases outside the gene matches.

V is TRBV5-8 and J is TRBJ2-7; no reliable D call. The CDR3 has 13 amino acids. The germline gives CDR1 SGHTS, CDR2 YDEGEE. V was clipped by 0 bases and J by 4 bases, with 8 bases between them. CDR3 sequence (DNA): TGTGCCAGCAGCTTGGCACTTCATTACGAGCAGTACTTC. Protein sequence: CASSLALHYEQYF. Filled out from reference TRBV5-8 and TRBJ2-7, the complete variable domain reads EAGVTQSPTHLIKTRGQQATLRCSPISGHTSVYWYQQALGLGLQFLLWYDEGEERNRGNFPPRFSGRQFPNYSSELNVNALELEDSALYLCASSLALHYEQYFGPGTRLTVT.

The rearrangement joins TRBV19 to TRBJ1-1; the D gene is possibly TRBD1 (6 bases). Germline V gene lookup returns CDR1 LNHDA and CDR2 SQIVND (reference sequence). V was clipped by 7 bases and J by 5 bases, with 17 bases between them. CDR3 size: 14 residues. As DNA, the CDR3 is TGTGCCAGTAAAGGGGGAGACAAGGGAACTGAAGCTTTCTTT. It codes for CASKGGDKGTEAFF.

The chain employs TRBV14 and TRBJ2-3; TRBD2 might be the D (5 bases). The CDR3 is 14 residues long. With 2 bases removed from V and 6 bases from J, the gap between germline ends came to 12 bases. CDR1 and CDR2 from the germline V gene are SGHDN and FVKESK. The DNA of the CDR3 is TGTGCCAGCAGCCAAAGCGGAGAACGGGATACGCAGTATTTT. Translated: CASSQSGERDTQYF. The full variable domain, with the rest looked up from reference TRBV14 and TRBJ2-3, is EAGVTQFPSHSVIEKGQTVTLRCDPISGHDNLYWYRRVMGKEIKFLLHFVKESKQDESGMPNNRFLAERTGGTYSTLKVQPAELEDSGVYFCASSQSGERDTQYFGPGTRLTVL.

For the CDR3, the DNA is TGTGCCAGCAGCTTATCAGCGGGGGCACAGGAGCAGTACTTC. Encoded protein: CASSLSAGAQEQYF. The V gene is TRBV7-3, the J gene TRBJ2-7; 8 bases align to TRBD2. This CDR3 has 14 residues. Per the germline V gene, CDR1 is SGHTA and CDR2 is FQGTGA. Trimming removed 2 bases from V and 7 bases from J; junction bases left unmatched: 7.